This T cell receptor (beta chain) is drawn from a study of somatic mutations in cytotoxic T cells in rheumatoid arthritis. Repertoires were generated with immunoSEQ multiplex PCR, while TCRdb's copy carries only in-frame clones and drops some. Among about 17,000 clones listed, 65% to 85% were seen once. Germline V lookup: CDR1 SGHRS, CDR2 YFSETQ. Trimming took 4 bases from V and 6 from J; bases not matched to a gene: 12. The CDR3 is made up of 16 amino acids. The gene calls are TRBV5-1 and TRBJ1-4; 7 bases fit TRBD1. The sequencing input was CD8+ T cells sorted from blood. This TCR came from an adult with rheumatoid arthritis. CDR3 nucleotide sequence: TGCGCCAGCAGCCCTGGGACAGCGGAATTATATGAAAAACTGTTTTTT. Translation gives CASSPGTAELYEKLFF.